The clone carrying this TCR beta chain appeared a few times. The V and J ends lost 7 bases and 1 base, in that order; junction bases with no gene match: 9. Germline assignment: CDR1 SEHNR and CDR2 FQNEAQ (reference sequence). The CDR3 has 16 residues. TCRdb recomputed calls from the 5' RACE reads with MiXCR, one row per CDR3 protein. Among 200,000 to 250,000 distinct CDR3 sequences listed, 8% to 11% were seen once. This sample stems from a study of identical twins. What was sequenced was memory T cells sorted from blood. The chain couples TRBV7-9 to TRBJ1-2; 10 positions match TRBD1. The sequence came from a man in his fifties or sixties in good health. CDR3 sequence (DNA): TGTGCCAGCATCGATCAACGGACAGGGGGTAACTATGGCTACACCTTC. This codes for CASIDQRTGGNYGYTF. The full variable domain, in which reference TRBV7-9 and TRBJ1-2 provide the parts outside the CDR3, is DTGVSQNPRHKITKRGQNVTFRCDPISEHNRLYWYRQTLGQGPEFLTYFQNEAQLEKSRLLSDRFSAERPKGSFSTLEIQRTEQGDSAMYLCASIDQRTGGNYGYTFGSGTRLTVV.